The 32 T cell receptor beta chains below all came from one sample that was sequenced in a study of graft-versus-host responses after intestinal transplantation. The assay was immunoSEQ multiplex PCR, and TCRdb's table has in-frame clones only and misses some. Of roughly 120,000 clones listed, over 80% are singletons. Antigens for these TCRs are unknown. This specimen was unstimulated CD4+ T cells sorted from spleen or lymph node cells, taken before intestinal transplant. These receptors were taken from a human donor who received an intestinal transplant.

The chain couples TRBV6-1 to TRBJ2-1; the D gene is possibly TRBD2 (6 bases). The CDR3 covers 15 residues. Trimming removed 5 bases at V and 7 bases at J, with 18 bases between. Germline CDR1 and CDR2: MNHNS and SASEGT. The chain's CDR3 is CASSLLTGVGNEQFF. Written as DNA, the CDR3 is TGTGCCAGCAGTCTTCTGACGGGAGTGGGGAATGAGCAGTTCTTC.

This clone was found once. The chain links TRBV6-5 to TRBJ2-7, with D unresolved. The ends were cut back, 7 bases at V and 0 bases at J, with 16 bases in the middle. Germline loops: CDR1 MNHEY, CDR2 SVGAGI. CDR3 length: 15 residues. CDR3 in amino acids: CASKRSSVSSYEQYF. For the CDR3, the DNA is TGTGCCAGCAAACGCAGCAGCGTAAGCTCCTACGAGCAGTACTTC.

The chain recombines TRBV4-2 with TRBJ2-2; D is perhaps TRBD2 (6 bases). The V end lost 4 bases, the J end lost 0 bases, and 12 bases lay between the germline ends. From germline, CDR1 is LGHNA and CDR2 YNFKEQ. This CDR3 is built from 16 residues. The CDR3, as DNA: TGTGCCAGCAGCCCGATAGGGACTGCGAACACCGGGGAGCTGTTTTTT. As protein: CASSPIGTANTGELFF.

The chain carries TRBV6-1 and TRBJ1-2; maybe TRBD1 (6 bases). In germline, CDR1 is MNHNS, CDR2 SASEGT. This CDR3 has 13 amino acids. Trimming removed 2 bases at V and 8 bases at J, with 12 bases between. CDR3 DNA: TGTGCCAGCAGTGAAACAGGGTTGGGCGGCTACACCTTC. Translating gives CASSETGLGGYTF.

V gene TRBV7-6 combines with J gene TRBJ2-1, with TRBD1 as a possible D gene (7 bases). The CDR3 length is 16 residues. Trimming left V 4 bases short and J 5 bases short, with 18 bases between. CDR1 and CDR2 from the germline V gene are SGHVS and FNYEAQ. CDR3 sequence (DNA): TGTGCCAGCAGCTCAACCAGGGGGGAGTTAGACAATGAGCAGTTCTTC. It codes for CASSSTRGELDNEQFF.

V is TRBV5-4 and J is TRBJ1-2; D is possibly TRBD1 (5 bases). CDR3 length: 14 residues. Germline values: CDR1 SGHNT, CDR2 YYREEE (reference sequence). V was pared by 0 bases and J by 4 bases, with 10 bases between. Here the CDR3 reads CASSLVGAIYGYTF. As DNA, the CDR3 is TGTGCCAGCAGCTTGGTAGGGGCTATCTATGGCTACACCTTC.

The genes are TRBV6-1 and TRBJ1-5; D call uncertain. V was trimmed by 3 bases and J by 8 bases, leaving 5 bases between them. The CDR3 is 11 amino acids. The germline V gene has CDR1 MNHNS and CDR2 SASEGT. The CDR3 nucleotides are TGTGCCAGCAGTGACCGAGAGCCCCAGCATTTT. Protein: CASSDREPQHF.

The gene calls are TRBV2 and TRBJ2-1; tentatively, D is TRBD1 (5 bases). Germline V gene lookup returns CDR1 SNHLY and CDR2 FYNNEI. The CDR3 sequence is 14 residues long. Trimming pared 2 bases from V and 10 bases from J, leaving 15 bases between. The CDR3 here is CASSETPGAGEQFF. As DNA, the CDR3 is TGTGCCAGCAGTGAAACTCCTGGGGCTGGGGAGCAGTTCTTC. Full variable domain (outside the CDR3, taken from reference TRBV2 and TRBJ2-1): EPEVTQTPSHQVTQMGQEVILRCVPISNHLYFYWYRQILGQKVEFLVSFYNNEISEKSEIFDDQFSVERPDGSNFTLKIRSTKLEDSAMYFCASSETPGAGEQFFGPGTRLTVL.

The chain uses TRBV5-1 and TRBJ2-2; 8 bases fit TRBD1. Germline CDR1 SGHRS, CDR2 YFSETQ. This CDR3 is 16 amino acids long. With V trimmed by 2 bases and J by 1 base, 4 bases remained unmatched. The CDR3 is CASSLQGGMNTGELFF. CDR3 nucleotide sequence: TGCGCCAGCAGCTTACAGGGGGGAATGAACACCGGGGAGCTGTTTTTT. The full variable domain, completed using reference TRBV5-1 and TRBJ2-2, is KAGVTQTPRYLIKTRGQQVTLSCSPISGHRSVSWYQQTPGQGLQFLFEYFSETQRNKGNFPGRFSGRQFSNSRSEMNVSTLELGDSALYLCASSLQGGMNTGELFFGEGSRLTVL.

The V and J genes are TRBV18 and TRBJ2-2; either TRBD1 or TRBD2 may supply D (5 bases each). The CDR3 loop spans 14 amino acids. Germline V gene lookup returns CDR1 KGHSH and CDR2 LQKENI. V gave up 6 bases and J gave up 5 bases, with 13 bases separating them. The CDR3 is CASSPGSTTGELFF. CDR3 DNA: TGTGCCAGCTCGCCAGGGAGTACTACCGGGGAGCTGTTTTTT.

The chain combines TRBV21-1 with TRBJ2-6; the D call in the table, TRBD2, was not verified against the DNA. TRBV21-1 is described as a pseudogene. The CDR3 has 18 residues. Here the CDR3 DNA reads TGTGCCAGCAACCCGGGGGGCAGGGTTATCTCTGGGGCCAACGTCCTGACTTTC. It encodes CASNPGGRVISGANVLTF.

The J gene is TRBJ1-5, the V gene TRBV6-1, with D possibly TRBD1 on 5 matching bases. The CDR3 length is 13 residues. CDR1 is MNHNS, CDR2 SASEGT, per germline. V lost 4 bases to trimming and J lost 6 bases, with 10 bases between them. In nucleotides, the CDR3 is TGTGCCAGCAGTGGGACATTTCGTCAGCCCCAGCATTTT. This gives the protein CASSGTFRQPQHF.

This clone has just one count. This chain connects TRBV7-9 to TRBJ1-2, with TRBD1 identical over 8 bases. Trimming took 6 bases from V and 4 from J; bases not matched to a gene: 10. Germline loops: CDR1 SEHNR, CDR2 FQNEAQ (reference sequence). This CDR3 spans 15 amino acids. The CDR3 sequence is CASSRTGRGFYGYTF. Written as DNA, the CDR3 is TGTGCCAGCAGTCGGACAGGGAGGGGCTTCTATGGCTACACCTTC.

The gene calls are TRBV4-1 and TRBJ2-3, with 12 bases lining up with TRBD2. J gave up 3 bases and V 3 bases, and 4 bases lay outside the gene matches. Germline V CDR1 and CDR2: MGHRA, YSYEKL. CDR3 size: 16 residues. CDR3: CASSQLAGGPTDTQYF. In DNA form, the CDR3 reads TGCGCCAGCAGCCAGCTAGCGGGAGGGCCGACAGATACGCAGTATTTT.

The chain couples TRBV7-3 to TRBJ2-5; the D call may be TRBD1 or TRBD2 (5 bases each). CDR1 SGHTA and CDR2 FQGTGA come from the germline V gene. V lost 2 bases to trimming and J lost 1 base, with 17 bases between them. The CDR3 length is 17 residues. CDR3 protein: CASSLLARMGPQETQYF. As DNA, the CDR3 is TGTGCCAGCAGCTTATTGGCGAGAATGGGACCCCAAGAGACCCAGTACTTC.

The V gene is TRBV18, the J gene TRBJ2-7, with D possibly TRBD1 on 6 matching bases. This CDR3 has 15 residues. Trimming pared 6 bases from V and 0 bases from J, leaving 15 bases between. From germline, CDR1 is KGHSH and CDR2 LQKENI. The CDR3 protein is CASSQGTPNSYEQYF. The CDR3, as DNA: TGTGCCAGCTCCCAAGGGACACCCAACTCCTACGAGCAGTACTTC.

A single count supports this clone. The V gene is TRBV6-5, the J gene TRBJ1-3; D unclear. Trimming took 1 base from V and 0 from J, leaving 10 bases between them. CDR3 length equals 16 residues. Germline CDR1 MNHEY, CDR2 SVGAGI. In DNA form, the CDR3 reads TGTGCCAGCAGTTACTTGGTCCCTAACTCTGGAAACACCATATATTTT. Residues: CASSYLVPNSGNTIYF.

V usage is TRBV11-2 and J usage is TRBJ2-1; no firm D call. The CDR3 sequence is 12 residues long. The germline V gene encodes CDR1 SGHAT and CDR2 FQNNGV. The germline V and J ends were trimmed by 6 bases and 5 bases, with 8 bases remaining between them. The CDR3: CASSPYNNEQFF. The CDR3 bases are TGTGCCAGCAGTCCCTACAACAATGAGCAGTTCTTC.

The chain uses TRBV4-1 and TRBJ2-3; possible D gene TRBD2, 7 bases. Germline V lookup: CDR1 MGHRA, CDR2 YSYEKL. V dropped 3 bases and J dropped 2 bases, with 18 bases sitting between them. CDR3 length: 17 residues. This CDR3 is CASSHRRGEGTTDTQYF. CDR3 bases: TGCGCCAGCAGCCACCGAAGGGGGGAGGGGACCACAGATACGCAGTATTTT.

The chain combines TRBV7-3 with TRBJ1-1, with no clear D. The CDR3 has 13 amino acids. The V end lost 4 bases, the J end lost 1 base, and 7 bases lay between the germline ends. Germline V gene sequence: CDR1 SGHTA, CDR2 FQGTGA. CDR3 loop: CASSSGSNTEAFF. The CDR3, as DNA: TGTGCCAGCAGCTCTGGGTCGAACACTGAAGCTTTCTTT.

The chain joins TRBV27 to TRBJ1-2; unclear D gene. Germline V gene sequence: CDR1 MNHEY, CDR2 SMNVEV (reference sequence). Trimming stripped 2 bases from V and 4 bases from J, with 5 bases between. The CDR3 is made up of 12 amino acids. The CDR3: CASSLRGYGYTF. Here the CDR3 DNA reads TGTGCCAGCAGTTTACGAGGCTATGGCTACACCTTC.

This clone showed up just once. The CDR3 DNA reads TGTGCCAGCAGCGTAGCGCTAGCGGGAGGACCGACAGATACGCAGTATTTT. This sequence encodes CASSVALAGGPTDTQYF. The genes are TRBV9 and TRBJ2-3, with 11 bases lining up with TRBD2. This CDR3 comprises 17 residues. The ends lost 0 bases at V and 3 bases at J; junction bases unmatched: 6. CDR1 is SGDLS, CDR2 YYNGEE, per germline.

The chain employs TRBV18 and TRBJ2-1, with D maybe TRBD2 (6 bases). Germline lookup yields CDR1 KGHSH and CDR2 LQKENI. V dropped 8 bases and J dropped 5 bases, with 22 bases sitting between them. This CDR3 is built from 16 residues. Here the CDR3 DNA reads TGTGCCAGCGGGACTCGTCAGTCTCGTCCCCACAATGAGCAGTTCTTC. Protein product: CASGTRQSRPHNEQFF.

V and J are TRBV7-6 and TRBJ2-3; D gene uncertain. This CDR3 is built from 12 residues. The V and J ends lost 4 bases and 5 bases respectively, with 7 bases between them. The germline V gene encodes CDR1 SGHVS and CDR2 FNYEAQ. The CDR3 loop reads CASSSYRDTQYF. The DNA for the CDR3 is TGTGCCAGCAGCTCGTACCGAGATACGCAGTATTTT.

This sequence joins TRBV5-1 and TRBJ2-1; 7 bases agree with TRBD1. The V and J ends lost 5 bases and 4 bases, in that order; junction bases with no gene match: 0. CDR1 and CDR2 from the germline V gene are SGHRS and YFSETQ. CDR3 length equals 12 residues. For the CDR3, the DNA is TGCGCCAGCAGGGGACAGTACAATGAGCAGTTCTTC. This sequence encodes CASRGQYNEQFF.

V and J are TRBV19 and TRBJ1-5, with 11 bases fitting TRBD1. The junction had 8 bases not matched to a gene; V was cut back by 3 bases and J by 4 bases. CDR3 length: 17 amino acids. In germline, CDR1 is LNHDA, CDR2 SQIVND (reference sequence). CDR3 in DNA: TGTGCCAGTAGTATCACCCTCGGGACAGGGGGAAATCAGCCCCAGCATTTT. As protein: CASSITLGTGGNQPQHF.

This rearrangement joins TRBV23-1 to TRBJ2-1; 11 nucleotides agree with TRBD2. TRBV23-1 is labeled an ORF, and its function is uncertain. The CDR3 spans 15 residues. V shed 5 bases, J shed 3 bases, and the junction held 3 bases outside the gene matches. CDR3 nucleotide sequence: TGCGCCAGCAGTGAGCTAGCGGGAGGCTACAATGAGCAGTTCTTC. It is translated as CASSELAGGYNEQFF.

V usage is TRBV7-8 and J usage is TRBJ1-1; D is possibly TRBD1 (5 bases). Germline V gene sequence: CDR1 SGHVS, CDR2 FQNEAQ. CDR3 length: 16 amino acids. V dropped 2 bases and J dropped 1 base, with 14 bases sitting between them. The DNA for the CDR3 is TGTGCCAGCAGCTTATTCCGCCGACAGCGGAACACTGAAGCTTTCTTT. Translation gives CASSLFRRQRNTEAFF.

The genes are TRBV6-5 and TRBJ2-1; the D gene is possibly TRBD2 (5 bases). Germline CDR1 MNHEY, CDR2 SVGAGI. V lost 6 bases to trimming and J lost 5 bases, with 14 bases between them. CDR3 length equals 14 residues. CDR3 residues: CASSPPRGNNEQFF. CDR3 DNA sequence: TGTGCCAGCAGCCCCCCACGGGGAAACAATGAGCAGTTCTTC.

The chain employs TRBV28 and TRBJ1-2; D is ambiguous. Trimming took 3 bases from V and 2 from J, leaving 7 bases between them. From germline, CDR1 is MDHEN and CDR2 SYDVKM. This CDR3 is built from 13 residues. CDR3 bases: TGTGCCAGCAGTTTCACCTCAAACTATGGCTACACCTTC. As protein: CASSFTSNYGYTF.

V gene TRBV7-2 combines with J gene TRBJ2-7, with D perhaps assigned TRBD1 or TRBD2 (5 bases each). The V end lost 5 bases, the J end lost 1 base, and 12 bases lay between the germline ends. The CDR3 is made up of 14 amino acids. Germline V gene data show CDR1 as SGHTA and CDR2 as FQGNSA. CDR3 protein: CASSRDLNSYEQYF. CDR3 in DNA: TGTGCCAGCAGCCGGGACCTTAATTCCTACGAGCAGTACTTC.

The chain recombines TRBV18 with TRBJ1-1; a weak D match, TRBD1 (6 bases). V dropped 1 base and J dropped 6 bases, with 6 bases sitting between them. Looked up from germline, CDR1 is KGHSH and CDR2 is LQKENI. The CDR3 length is 12 residues. The DNA of the CDR3 is TGTGCCAGCTCACCACAGGGGGCTGAAGCTTTCTTT. Protein product: CASSPQGAEAFF.